The TCR beta chain described here comes from a study of neoadjuvant anti-PD-1 for oral cavity cancer. Overall study: Around day 43, patients without progression received a fourth nivolumab dose before surgery. Study-wide results and caveats: PBMC Gini-index clonality exceeded responders' in non-responders post-nivolumab.

CDR1 is SGHRS, CDR2 YFSETQ, per germline. This CDR3 spans 15 amino acids. V lost 0 bases and J 4 bases, leaving 11 bases between the germline ends. The data were produced by immunoSEQ multiplex PCR, yet TCRdb's version contains in-frame clones alone and is incomplete. The sample has roughly 13,000 clones, roughly two thirds seen once. Details on this clone: Its target is not known.

Sequences were derived from PBMCs, sampled before nivolumab (anti-PD-1) treatment. The sequence was collected from a person between 40 and 80 years old with oral cavity squamous cell carcinoma. The chain couples TRBV5-1 to TRBJ2-1; tentatively, D is TRBD2 (5 bases). In nucleotides, the CDR3 is TGCGCCAGCAGCTTGGCCGGTGAGGGATACAATGAGCAGTTCTTC. Protein: CASSLAGEGYNEQFF.